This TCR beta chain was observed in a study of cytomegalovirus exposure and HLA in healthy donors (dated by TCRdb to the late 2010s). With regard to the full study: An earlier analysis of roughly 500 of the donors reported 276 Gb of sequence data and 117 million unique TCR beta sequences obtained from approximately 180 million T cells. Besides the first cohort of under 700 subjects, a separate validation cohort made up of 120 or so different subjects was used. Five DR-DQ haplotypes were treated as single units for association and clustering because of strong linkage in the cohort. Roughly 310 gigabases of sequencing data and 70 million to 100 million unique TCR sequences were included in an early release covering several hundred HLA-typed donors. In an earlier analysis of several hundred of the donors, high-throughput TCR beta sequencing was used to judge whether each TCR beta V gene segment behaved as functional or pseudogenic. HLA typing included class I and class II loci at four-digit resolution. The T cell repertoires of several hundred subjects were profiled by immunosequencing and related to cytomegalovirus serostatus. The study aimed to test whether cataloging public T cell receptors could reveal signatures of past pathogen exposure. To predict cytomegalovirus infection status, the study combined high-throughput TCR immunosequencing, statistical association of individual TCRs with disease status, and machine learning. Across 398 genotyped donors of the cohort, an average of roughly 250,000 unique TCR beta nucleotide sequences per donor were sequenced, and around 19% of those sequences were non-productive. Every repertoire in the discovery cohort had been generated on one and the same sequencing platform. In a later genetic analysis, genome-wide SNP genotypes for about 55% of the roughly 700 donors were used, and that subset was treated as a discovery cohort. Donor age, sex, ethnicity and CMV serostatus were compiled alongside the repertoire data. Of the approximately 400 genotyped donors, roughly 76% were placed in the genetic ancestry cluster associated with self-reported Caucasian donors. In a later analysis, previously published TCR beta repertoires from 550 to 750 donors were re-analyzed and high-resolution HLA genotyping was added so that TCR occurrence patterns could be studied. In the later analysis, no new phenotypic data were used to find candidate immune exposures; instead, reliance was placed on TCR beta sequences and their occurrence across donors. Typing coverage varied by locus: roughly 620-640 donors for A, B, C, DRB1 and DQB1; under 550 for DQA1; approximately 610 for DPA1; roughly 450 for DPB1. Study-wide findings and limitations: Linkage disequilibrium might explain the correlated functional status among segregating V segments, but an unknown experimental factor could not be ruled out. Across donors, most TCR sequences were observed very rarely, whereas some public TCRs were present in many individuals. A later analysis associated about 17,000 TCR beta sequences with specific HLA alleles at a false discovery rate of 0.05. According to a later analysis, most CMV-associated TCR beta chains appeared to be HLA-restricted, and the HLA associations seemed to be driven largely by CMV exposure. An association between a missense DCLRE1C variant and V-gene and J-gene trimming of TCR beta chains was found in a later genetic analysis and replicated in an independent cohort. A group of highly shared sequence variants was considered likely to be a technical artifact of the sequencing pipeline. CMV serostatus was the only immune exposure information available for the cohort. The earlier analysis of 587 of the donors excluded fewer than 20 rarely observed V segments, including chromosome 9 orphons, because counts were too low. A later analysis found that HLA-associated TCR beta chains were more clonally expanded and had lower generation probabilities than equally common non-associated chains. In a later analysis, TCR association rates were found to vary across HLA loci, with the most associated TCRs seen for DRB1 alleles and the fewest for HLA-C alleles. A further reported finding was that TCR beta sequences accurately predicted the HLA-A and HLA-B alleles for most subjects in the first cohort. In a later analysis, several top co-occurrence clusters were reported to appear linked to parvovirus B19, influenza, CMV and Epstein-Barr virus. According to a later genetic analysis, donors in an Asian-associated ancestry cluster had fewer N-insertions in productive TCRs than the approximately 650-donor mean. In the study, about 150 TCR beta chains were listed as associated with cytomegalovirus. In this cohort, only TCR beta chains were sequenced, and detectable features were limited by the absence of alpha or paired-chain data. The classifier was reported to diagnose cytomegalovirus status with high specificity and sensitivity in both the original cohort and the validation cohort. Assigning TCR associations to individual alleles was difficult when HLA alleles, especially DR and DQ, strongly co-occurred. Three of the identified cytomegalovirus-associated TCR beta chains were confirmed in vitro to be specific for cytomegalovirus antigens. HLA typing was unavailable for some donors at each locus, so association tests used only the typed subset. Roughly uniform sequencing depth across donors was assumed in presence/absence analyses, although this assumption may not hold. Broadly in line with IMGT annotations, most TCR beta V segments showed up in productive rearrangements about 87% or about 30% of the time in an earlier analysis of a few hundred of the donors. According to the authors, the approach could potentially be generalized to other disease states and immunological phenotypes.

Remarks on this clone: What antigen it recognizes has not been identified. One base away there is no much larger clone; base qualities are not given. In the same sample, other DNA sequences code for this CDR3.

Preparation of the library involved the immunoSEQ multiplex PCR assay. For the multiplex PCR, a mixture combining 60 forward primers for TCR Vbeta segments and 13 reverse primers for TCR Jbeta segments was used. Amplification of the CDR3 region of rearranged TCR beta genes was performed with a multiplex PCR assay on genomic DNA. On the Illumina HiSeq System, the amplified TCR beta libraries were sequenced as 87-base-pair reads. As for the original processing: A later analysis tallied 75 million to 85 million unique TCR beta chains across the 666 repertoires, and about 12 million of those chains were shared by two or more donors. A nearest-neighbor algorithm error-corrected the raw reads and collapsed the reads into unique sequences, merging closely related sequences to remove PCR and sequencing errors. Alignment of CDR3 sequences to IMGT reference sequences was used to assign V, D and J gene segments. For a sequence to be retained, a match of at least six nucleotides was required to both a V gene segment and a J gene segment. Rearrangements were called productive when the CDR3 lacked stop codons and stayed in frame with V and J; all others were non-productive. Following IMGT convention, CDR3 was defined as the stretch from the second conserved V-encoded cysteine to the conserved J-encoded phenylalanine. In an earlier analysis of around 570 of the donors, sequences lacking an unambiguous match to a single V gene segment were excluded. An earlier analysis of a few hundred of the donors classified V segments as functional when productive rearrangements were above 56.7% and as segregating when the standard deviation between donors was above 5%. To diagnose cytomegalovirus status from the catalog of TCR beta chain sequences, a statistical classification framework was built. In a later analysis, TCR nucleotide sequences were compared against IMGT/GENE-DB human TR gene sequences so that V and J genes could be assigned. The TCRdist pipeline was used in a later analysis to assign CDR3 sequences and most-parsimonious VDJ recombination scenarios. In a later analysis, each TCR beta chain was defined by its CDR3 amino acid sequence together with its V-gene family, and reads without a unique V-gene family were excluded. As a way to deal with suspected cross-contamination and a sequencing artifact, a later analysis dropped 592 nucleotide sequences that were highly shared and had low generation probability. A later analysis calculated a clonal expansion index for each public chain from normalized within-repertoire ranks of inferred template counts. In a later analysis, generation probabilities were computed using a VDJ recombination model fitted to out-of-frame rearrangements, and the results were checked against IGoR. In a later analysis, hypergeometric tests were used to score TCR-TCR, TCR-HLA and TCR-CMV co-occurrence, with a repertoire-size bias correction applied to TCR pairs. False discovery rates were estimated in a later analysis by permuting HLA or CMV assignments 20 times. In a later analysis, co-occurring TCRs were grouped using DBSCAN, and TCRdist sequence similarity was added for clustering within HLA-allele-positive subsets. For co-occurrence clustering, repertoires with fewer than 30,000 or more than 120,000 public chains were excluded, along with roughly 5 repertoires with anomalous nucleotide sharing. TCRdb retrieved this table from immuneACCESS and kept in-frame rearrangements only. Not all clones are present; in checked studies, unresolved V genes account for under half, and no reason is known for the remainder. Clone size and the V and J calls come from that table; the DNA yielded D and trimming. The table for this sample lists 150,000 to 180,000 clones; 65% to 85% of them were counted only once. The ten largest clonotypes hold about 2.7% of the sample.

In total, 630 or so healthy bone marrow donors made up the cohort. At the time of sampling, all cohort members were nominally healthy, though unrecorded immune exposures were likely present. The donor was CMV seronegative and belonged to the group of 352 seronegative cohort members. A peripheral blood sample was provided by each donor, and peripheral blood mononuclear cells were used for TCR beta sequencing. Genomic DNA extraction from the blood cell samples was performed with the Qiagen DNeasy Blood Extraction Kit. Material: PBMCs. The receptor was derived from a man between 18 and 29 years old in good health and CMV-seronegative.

The CDR3 protein sequence reads: CASSESFRLNTGELFF. The DNA is TGCGCCAGCAGTGAGTCATTCAGGTTAAACACCGGGGAGCTGTTTTTT. This chain is built from TRBV10-2 and TRBJ2-2; no confident D gene assignment can be made. The CDR3 sequence holds 16 residues, the cysteine and phenylalanine included. Only CDR3 DNA is held: 48 bases, read in frame from base 1. The germline V gene encodes CDR1 WSHSY and CDR2 SAAADI. A distance of 10 bases separates the germline ends of V and J, which lose 0 bases and 2 bases respectively.